This T cell receptor (beta chain) stems from a study of chemoradiotherapy in HPV16-positive cancers. About the study: Candidate HPV-specific T-cell clones and common TCR motifs came from functional assays in a couple of HPV16-positive patients.

Repertoires were generated with immunoSEQ multiplex PCR, while TCRdb's copy carries only in-frame clones and drops some. Of roughly 13,000 clones listed, about four fifths were seen once; the top ten hold under 10%. This clone was picked up a small number of times. No antigen is known for it. Regarding the study as a whole: Candidate HPV-specific clones and E7-related TCR motifs grew in tumor during treatment. Better recurrence-free survival went with HPV-responsive T-cell expansion in HPV16-positive patients. Only two HPV16-positive patients supplied the functional HPV-specificity definition.

The V gene lost 0 bases and the J gene lost 13 bases, with 16 bases spanning the gap. The V gene's germline CDR1 is SGHTS and CDR2 YDEGEE. CDR3 size: 13 residues. The sample here was taken from a patient who underwent chemoradiotherapy. This receptor was taken from a human donor with HPV-associated anogenital cancer. J is TRBJ1-1 and V is TRBV5-8; weak D call: TRBD1 (5 bases). CDR3 region: CASSLAWARQGFF. CDR3 sequence (DNA): TGTGCCAGCAGCTTGGCTTGGGCCAGGCAGGGTTTCTTT. Drawing the rest from reference TRBV5-8 and TRBJ1-1, the complete variable domain is EAGVTQSPTHLIKTRGQQATLRCSPISGHTSVYWYQQALGLGLQFLLWYDEGEERNRGNFPPRFSGRQFPNYSSELNVNALELEDSALYLCASSLAWARQGFFGQGTRLTVV.